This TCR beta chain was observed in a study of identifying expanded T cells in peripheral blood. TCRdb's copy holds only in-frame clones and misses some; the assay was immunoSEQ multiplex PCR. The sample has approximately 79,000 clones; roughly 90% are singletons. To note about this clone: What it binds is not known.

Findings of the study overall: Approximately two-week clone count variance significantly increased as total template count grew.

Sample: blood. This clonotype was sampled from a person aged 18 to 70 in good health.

Here the CDR3 DNA reads TGTGCCAGCAGTGAAGACTGGGCCAGCGGGGAGCTGTTTTTT. Amino acid sequence: CASSEDWASGELFF. This chain links TRBV6-1 with TRBJ2-2; no definite D call. The length of the CDR3 is 14 residues. V was pared by 1 base and J by 7 bases, with 10 bases between. Germline V gene data show CDR1 as MNHNS and CDR2 as SASEGT.